The rows below give T cell receptor beta chains drawn from one sample of a study of vaccination effects on CD4 cells after COVID-19. The repertoire was sequenced with immunoSEQ multiplex PCR; TCRdb's copy has only in-frame clones and lacks some. The table includes tens of thousands of clones, approximately 70% detected once. Antigen specificity for these receptors is unknown. The material sequenced was CD4+ T cells from PBMCs cultured without peptide, taken before COVID-19 vaccination. The source is a human donor who received a COVID-19 vaccine. CDR3s include the opening cysteine and the closing phenylalanine or tryptophan. A D gene is named only where the DNA matches it firmly. Clone size, where shown, is once, few, many, or a class for clones that have expanded.

>TRBD1|TRBV28|few|TRBJ1-1|11
CASSPRGLSFF
TGTGCCAGCAGTCCCAGGGGGCTCTCTTTCTTT
>TRBD2|TRBV19|once|TRBJ2-1|15
CASSYSGGATNEQFF
TGTGCCAGTAGCTATAGCGGGGGGGCGACCAATGAGCAGTTCTTC
>TRBD1|TRBV6-5|NA|TRBJ1-5|13
CASSRQGYQPQHF
TGTGCCAGCAGCAGACAGGGCTATCAGCCCCAGCATTTT
>TRBD1|TRBV19|NA|TRBJ1-4|15
CASSIMGQGGEKLFF
TGTGCCAGTAGTATAATGGGACAGGGAGGGGAAAAACTGTTTTTT
>TRBD1|TRBV5-4|few|TRBJ1-2|13
CASSRDRVNGYTF
TGTGCCAGCAGCCGGGACAGGGTAAATGGCTACACCTTC
>TRBD1|TRBV30|NA|TRBJ1-1|13
CAWNRQGGAEAFF
TGTGCCTGGAACCGACAGGGGGGGGCTGAAGCTTTCTTT
>NA|TRBV4-1|few|TRBJ1-2|18
CASSQEVVGGSLNYGYTF
TGCGCCAGCAGCCAAGAAGTAGTGGGGGGATCCCTGAACTATGGCTACACCTTC
>NA|TRBV5-5|few|TRBJ2-6|16
CASSRSWRSGANVLTF
TGTGCCAGCAGCAGATCCTGGCGCTCTGGGGCCAACGTCCTGACTTTC
>TRBD2|TRBV18|NA|TRBJ2-1|15
CASSPPVSGANEQFF
TGTGCCAGCTCACCACCTGTCAGCGGGGCCAATGAGCAGTTCTTC
>NA|TRBV6-4|NA|TRBJ2-1|14
CASSPGQGYGEQFF
TGTGCCAGCAGTCCCGGCCAAGGGTATGGAGAGCAGTTCTTC
>TRBD1|TRBV7-2|NA|TRBJ1-2|17
CASSLVGDRGQAYGYTF
TGTGCCAGCAGCTTAGTAGGGGACAGGGGGCAGGCCTATGGCTACACCTTC
>NA|TRBV28|NA|TRBJ1-1|15
CASSLFGVFNTEAFF
TGTGCCAGCAGTTTGTTTGGGGTATTCAACACTGAAGCTTTCTTT
>NA|TRBV5-4|NA|TRBJ2-7|14
CASSSTGPGREQYF
TGTGCCAGCAGCTCAACCGGGCCAGGGAGGGAGCAGTACTTC
>TRBD1|TRBV28|few|TRBJ2-1|16
CASRPPGTVGTHEQFF
TGTGCCAGCAGACCACCGGGGACAGTCGGGACCCATGAGCAGTTCTTC
>NA|TRBV29-1|NA|TRBJ1-1|13
CSVGGTSNTEAFF
TGCAGCGTTGGCGGGACCTCGAACACTGAAGCTTTCTTT
>TRBD2|TRBV9|NA|TRBJ2-1|13
CASSARTSQEQFF
TGTGCCAGCAGCGCTCGGACTAGCCAAGAGCAGTTCTTC
>NA|TRBV27|NA|TRBJ2-2|14
CASRLLRAGGELFF
TGTGCCAGCAGATTGCTCAGGGCGGGCGGGGAGCTGTTTTTT
>NA|TRBV20-1|once|TRBJ1-1|14
CSASGAGKNTEAFF
TGCAGTGCTAGTGGGGCCGGGAAGAACACTGAAGCTTTCTTT
>TRBD1|TRBV6-5|NA|TRBJ1-1|13
CASRTGVNTEAFF
TGTGCCAGCAGGACAGGGGTCAACACTGAAGCTTTCTTT
>TRBD1|TRBV7-8|NA|TRBJ1-5|15
CASSLARTGGQPQHF
TGTGCCAGCAGCTTAGCCCGGACAGGGGGTCAGCCCCAGCATTTT
>NA|TRBV27|NA|TRBJ2-5|13
CASRKAEQETQYF
TGTGCCAGCAGGAAGGCCGAACAAGAGACCCAGTACTTC
>NA|TRBV18|NA|TRBJ2-2|13
CASSPQNTGELFF
TGTGCCAGCTCACCGCAGAACACCGGGGAGCTGTTTTTT
>NA|TRBV12-2|NA|TRBJ1-2|12
CASRLGVYGYTF
TGTGCAAGTCGCTTAGGGGTCTATGGCTACACCTTC
>NA|TRBV7-9|NA|TRBJ2-5|15
CASSLASSGKETQYF
TGTGCCAGCAGCTTAGCCAGCTCAGGGAAAGAGACCCAGTACTTC
>NA|TRBV6-6|NA|TRBJ1-5|15
CASSTGTRIGKPQHF
TGTGCCAGCAGTACCGGGACAAGGATTGGGAAGCCCCAGCATTTT
>NA|TRBV21-1|NA|TRBJ2-7|16
CASSNWGRGVSYEQYF
TGTGCCAGCAGCAATTGGGGCAGGGGGGTCTCCTACGAGCAGTACTTC
>NA|TRBV14|NA|TRBJ1-5|13
CASSHPGNQPQHF
TGTGCCAGCAGCCATCCGGGCAATCAGCCCCAGCATTTT
>NA|TRBV4-1|NA|TRBJ1-2|15
CASSRQGNTGYGYTF
TGCGCCAGCAGCCGTCAGGGAAATACTGGCTATGGCTACACCTTC
>NA|TRBV30|NA|TRBJ2-7|14
CAWSFGGDSYEQYF
TGTGCCTGGAGTTTCGGCGGAGACTCCTACGAGCAGTACTTC
>NA|TRBV11-3|NA|TRBJ1-1|13
CASSSVAATEAFF
TGTGCCAGCAGCTCGGTGGCGGCCACTGAAGCTTTCTTT
>NA|TRBV27|NA|TRBJ1-4|16
CASSHRHRGANEKLFF
TGTGCCAGCAGTCATCGACACCGCGGGGCTAATGAAAAACTGTTTTTT
>NA|TRBV20-1|NA|TRBJ1-4|15
CSASQGAGLGEKLFF
TGCAGTGCTAGTCAGGGAGCCGGGCTTGGAGAAAAACTGTTTTTT
>TRBD1|TRBV18|NA|TRBJ1-5|16
CASSPGTGISNQPQHF
TGTGCCAGCTCACCAGGGACAGGGATCAGCAATCAGCCCCAGCATTTT
>NA|TRBV23-1|NA|TRBJ1-3|16
CASSENEHSSGNTIYF
TGCGCCAGCAGCGAGAACGAGCACAGCTCTGGAAACACCATATATTTT
>NA|TRBV28|NA|TRBJ1-5|16
CASSGPQVAGGQPQHF
TGTGCCAGCAGTGGACCACAAGTGGCGGGGGGTCAGCCCCAGCATTTT
>NA|TRBV6-6|NA|TRBJ1-4|12
CASRGKDEKLFF
TGTGCCAGCAGGGGGAAAGATGAAAAACTGTTTTTT
>NA|TRBV3-1/TRBV3-2|NA|TRBJ1-2|13
CASSQRRTYGYTF
TGTGCCAGCAGCCAGAGGAGGACCTATGGCTACACCTTC
>NA|TRBV5-1|once|TRBJ2-7|16
CASSLAEDRTLYEQYF
TGCGCCAGCAGCTTGGCCGAAGACAGGACTCTCTACGAGCAGTACTTC
>NA|TRBV11-2|NA|TRBJ1-2|15
CASSLEPGTSYGYTF
TGTGCCAGCAGCTTAGAGCCCGGGACGTCCTATGGCTACACCTTC
>NA|TRBV30|NA|TRBJ1-2|15
CAWSVRWGGSYGYTF
TGTGCCTGGAGTGTACGATGGGGGGGCTCTTATGGCTACACCTTC
>NA|TRBV20-1|NA|TRBJ1-5|18
CSASSTDGILHSNQPQHF
TGCAGTGCTAGTTCCACGGACGGCATCCTTCATAGCAATCAGCCCCAGCATTTT
>NA|TRBV13|NA|TRBJ2-3|15
CASSPQWGSTDTQYF
TGTGCCAGCAGCCCCCAATGGGGAAGCACAGATACGCAGTATTTT
>TRBD2|TRBV18|NA|TRBJ2-3|18
CASSPLGLAEGGTDTQYF
TGTGCCAGCTCACCCCTGGGACTAGCGGAAGGGGGCACAGATACGCAGTATTTT
>NA|TRBV6-5|NA|TRBJ2-7|15
CASKVGGVGNYEQYF
TGTGCCAGCAAGGTGGGGGGAGTAGGGAACTACGAGCAGTACTTC
>NA|TRBV9|NA|TRBJ2-6|21
CASSVEPHGAGRGAGANVLTF
TGTGCCAGCAGCGTAGAGCCTCATGGTGCCGGGAGAGGTGCTGGGGCCAACGTCCTGACTTTC
>TRBD1|TRBV7-2|NA|TRBJ1-2|16
CASSLGGTGDLNGYTF
TGTGCCAGCAGCTTAGGGGGCACAGGGGATTTAAATGGCTACACCTTC
>NA|TRBV2|NA|TRBJ1-5|15
CASSEVDRSGQPQHF
TGTGCCAGCAGTGAGGTCGACAGGTCTGGTCAGCCCCAGCATTTT
>TRBD1|TRBV6-2/TRBV6-3|NA|TRBJ2-5|15
CASSYTQGLGETQYF
TGTGCCAGCAGTTACACACAGGGGCTGGGAGAGACCCAGTACTTC
>NA|TRBV10-3|NA|TRBJ2-5|14
CAISVRAEAETQYF
TGTGCCATCAGTGTCAGGGCGGAAGCGGAGACCCAGTACTTC
>NA|TRBV20-1|NA|TRBJ1-1|11
CSASDGSAAFF
TGCAGTGCTTCGGACGGAAGCGCAGCTTTCTTT
>NA|TRBV12-5|few|TRBJ1-2|16
CASGLVVRGPFYGYTF
TGTGCTAGTGGTTTGGTCGTAAGGGGCCCGTTCTATGGCTACACCTTC